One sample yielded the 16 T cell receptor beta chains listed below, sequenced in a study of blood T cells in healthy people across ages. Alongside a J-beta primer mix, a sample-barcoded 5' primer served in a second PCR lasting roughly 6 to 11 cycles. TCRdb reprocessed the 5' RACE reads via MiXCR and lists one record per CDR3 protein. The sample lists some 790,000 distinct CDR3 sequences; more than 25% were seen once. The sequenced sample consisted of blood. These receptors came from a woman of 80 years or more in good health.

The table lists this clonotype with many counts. The CDR3 is CASSLQATGGANVLTF. The CDR3 DNA reads as TGTGCCAGCAGCTTACAGGCGACGGGTGGGGCCAACGTCCTGACTTTC. The chain uses TRBV7-2 and TRBJ2-6; D is unclear. V lost 2 bases, J lost 3 bases, and 11 bases lay in between. This CDR3 is 16 amino acids long. Germline V CDR1 and CDR2: SGHTA, FQGNSA.

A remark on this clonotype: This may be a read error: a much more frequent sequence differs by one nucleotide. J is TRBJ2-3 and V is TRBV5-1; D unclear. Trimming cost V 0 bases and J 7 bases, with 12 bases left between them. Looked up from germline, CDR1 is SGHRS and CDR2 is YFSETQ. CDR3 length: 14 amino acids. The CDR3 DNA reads TGCGCCAGCAGCTTGGTTACTGGTGGGTATACGCAGTATTTT. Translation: CASSLVTGGYTQYF.

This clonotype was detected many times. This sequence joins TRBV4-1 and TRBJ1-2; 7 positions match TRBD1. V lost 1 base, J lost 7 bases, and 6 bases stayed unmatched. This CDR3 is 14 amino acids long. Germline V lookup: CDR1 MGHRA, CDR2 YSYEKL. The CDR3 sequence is CASSQGQGDRGYTF. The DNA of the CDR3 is TGCGCCAGCAGCCAAGGACAGGGTGATCGTGGCTACACCTTC.

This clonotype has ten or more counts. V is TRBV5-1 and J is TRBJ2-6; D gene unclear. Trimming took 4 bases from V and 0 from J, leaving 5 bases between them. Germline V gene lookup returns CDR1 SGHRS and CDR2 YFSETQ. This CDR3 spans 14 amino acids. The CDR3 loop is CASSASSGANVLTF. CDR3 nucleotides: TGCGCCAGCAGCGCCAGCTCTGGGGCCAACGTCCTGACTTTC.

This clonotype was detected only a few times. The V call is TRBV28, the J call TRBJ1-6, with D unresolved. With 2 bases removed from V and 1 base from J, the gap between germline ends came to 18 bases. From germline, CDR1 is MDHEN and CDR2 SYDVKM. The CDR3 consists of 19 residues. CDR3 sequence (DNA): TGTGCCAGCAGTTTACGTCGGCCCCCAACTAGGTCCTATAATTCACCCCTCCACTTT. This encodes CASSLRRPPTRSYNSPLHF.

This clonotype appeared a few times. The CDR3 DNA follows: TGTGCCAGCAGCCCGGGGCCAGGTGGGAATCAGCCCCAGCATTTT. It is translated as CASSPGPGGNQPQHF. The chain links TRBV21-1 to TRBJ1-5; TRBD1 is the table's D call and was not checked against the DNA. TRBV21-1 has pseudogene status. The CDR3 spans 15 residues.

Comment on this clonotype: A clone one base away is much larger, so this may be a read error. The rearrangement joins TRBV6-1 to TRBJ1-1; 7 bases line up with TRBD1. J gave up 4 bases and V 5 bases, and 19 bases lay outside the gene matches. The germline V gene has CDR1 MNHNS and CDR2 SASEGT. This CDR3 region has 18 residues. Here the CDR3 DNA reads TGTGCCAGCAGTCGCGCACTTAAGACAGGGTATCTCGGCACTGAAGCTTTCTTT. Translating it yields CASSRALKTGYLGTEAFF.

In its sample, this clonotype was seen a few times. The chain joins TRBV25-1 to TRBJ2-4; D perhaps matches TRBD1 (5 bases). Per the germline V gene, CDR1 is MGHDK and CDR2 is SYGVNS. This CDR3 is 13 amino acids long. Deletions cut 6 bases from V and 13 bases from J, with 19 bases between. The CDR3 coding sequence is TGTGCCAGCAGGGACCCGACAGTCTCTGAGCAGTACTTC. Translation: CASRDPTVSEQYF.

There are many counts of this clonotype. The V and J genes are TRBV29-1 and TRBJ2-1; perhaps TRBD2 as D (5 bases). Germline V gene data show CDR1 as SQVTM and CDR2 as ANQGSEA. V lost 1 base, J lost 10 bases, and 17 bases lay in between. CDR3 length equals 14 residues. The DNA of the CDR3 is TGCAGCGTTGAAGGGACTTTGGCCCGGCAGGAGCAGTTCTTC. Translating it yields CSVEGTLARQEQFF.

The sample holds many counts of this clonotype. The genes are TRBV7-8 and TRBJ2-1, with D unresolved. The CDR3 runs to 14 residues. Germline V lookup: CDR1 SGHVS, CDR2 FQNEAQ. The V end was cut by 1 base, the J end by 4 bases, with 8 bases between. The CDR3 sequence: CASSLGAVYNEQFF. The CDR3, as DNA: TGTGCCAGCAGCTTAGGAGCCGTTTACAATGAGCAGTTCTTC.

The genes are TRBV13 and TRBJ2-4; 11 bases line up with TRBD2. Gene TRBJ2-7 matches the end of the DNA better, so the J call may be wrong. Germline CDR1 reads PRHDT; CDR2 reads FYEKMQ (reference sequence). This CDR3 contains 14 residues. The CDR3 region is CASSDGTSGYEQYF. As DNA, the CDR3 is TGTGCCAGCAGCGACGGGACTAGCGGCTACGAGCAGTACTTC.

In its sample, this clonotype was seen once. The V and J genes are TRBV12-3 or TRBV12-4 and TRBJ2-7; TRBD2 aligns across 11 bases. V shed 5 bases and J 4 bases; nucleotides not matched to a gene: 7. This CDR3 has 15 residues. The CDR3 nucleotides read TGTGCCAGCAGTGCTTTCGGGACTAGCGGATACGAGCAGTACTTC. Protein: CASSAFGTSGYEQYF.

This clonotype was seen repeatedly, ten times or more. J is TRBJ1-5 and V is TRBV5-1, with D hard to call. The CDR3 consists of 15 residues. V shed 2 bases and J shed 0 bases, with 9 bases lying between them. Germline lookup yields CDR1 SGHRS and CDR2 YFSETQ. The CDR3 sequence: CASSFEGYSNQPQHF. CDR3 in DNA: TGCGCCAGCAGCTTCGAAGGATATAGCAATCAGCCCCAGCATTTT. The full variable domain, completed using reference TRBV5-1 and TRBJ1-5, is KAGVTQTPRYLIKTRGQQVTLSCSPISGHRSVSWYQQTPGQGLQFLFEYFSETQRNKGNFPGRFSGRQFSNSRSEMNVSTLELGDSALYLCASSFEGYSNQPQHFGDGTRLSIL.

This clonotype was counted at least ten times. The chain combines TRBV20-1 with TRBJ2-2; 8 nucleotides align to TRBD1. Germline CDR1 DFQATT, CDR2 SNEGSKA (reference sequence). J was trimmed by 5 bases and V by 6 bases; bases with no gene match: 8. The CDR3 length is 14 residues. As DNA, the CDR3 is TGCAGTGCCCTCAGGGGGCTCGGGACCGGGGAGCTGTTTTTT. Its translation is CSALRGLGTGELFF.

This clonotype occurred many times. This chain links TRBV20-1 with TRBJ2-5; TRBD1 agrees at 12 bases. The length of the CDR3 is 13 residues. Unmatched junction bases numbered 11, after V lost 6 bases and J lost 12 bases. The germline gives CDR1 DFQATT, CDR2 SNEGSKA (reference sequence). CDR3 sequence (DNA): TGCAGTGCGGAGGGACAGGGGGCATTCTGGGAGTACTTC. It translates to CSAEGQGAFWEYF.

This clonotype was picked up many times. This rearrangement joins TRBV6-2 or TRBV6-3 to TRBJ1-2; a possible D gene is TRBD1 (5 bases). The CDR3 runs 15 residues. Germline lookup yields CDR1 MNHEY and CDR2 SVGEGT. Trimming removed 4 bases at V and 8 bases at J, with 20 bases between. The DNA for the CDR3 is TGTGCCAGCAGTTCGACGCGCCAGGGATACGTCGGCTACACCTTC. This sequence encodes CASSSTRQGYVGYTF.